This T cell receptor beta chain was captured in a study of blood T cell repertoires in COVID-19. The wider study: Some COVID-19 samples were acute and others convalescent; all came from the United States, Italy and Spain. The cDNA or gDNA used as material had been derived from T cells, B-cell-depleted T cells, or PBMCs.

The CDR3 has 14 residues. Trimming cost V 6 bases and J 1 base; bases outside gene matches: 3. Germline lookup yields CDR1 SNHLY and CDR2 FYNNEI. In the original processing: Researchers report that nucleated cell counts were estimated from reference gene primer amplification. Assay: immunoSEQ multiplex PCR; the TCRdb copy retains only in-frame clones and omits some. V, J and clone size are those of that table, while D and trimming were read from the DNA. Of about 190,000 clones in the sample, more than 85% were seen once. The sequence was obtained from a man in his forties or fifties with active or convalescent COVID-19. V gene TRBV2 combines with J gene TRBJ1-1, with 9 bases identical to TRBD1. The sample taken for sequencing was peripheral blood. CDR3 sequence reads: CASSWTGENTEAFF. The CDR3, as DNA: TGTGCCAGCAGCTGGACAGGGGAGAACACTGAAGCTTTCTTT.